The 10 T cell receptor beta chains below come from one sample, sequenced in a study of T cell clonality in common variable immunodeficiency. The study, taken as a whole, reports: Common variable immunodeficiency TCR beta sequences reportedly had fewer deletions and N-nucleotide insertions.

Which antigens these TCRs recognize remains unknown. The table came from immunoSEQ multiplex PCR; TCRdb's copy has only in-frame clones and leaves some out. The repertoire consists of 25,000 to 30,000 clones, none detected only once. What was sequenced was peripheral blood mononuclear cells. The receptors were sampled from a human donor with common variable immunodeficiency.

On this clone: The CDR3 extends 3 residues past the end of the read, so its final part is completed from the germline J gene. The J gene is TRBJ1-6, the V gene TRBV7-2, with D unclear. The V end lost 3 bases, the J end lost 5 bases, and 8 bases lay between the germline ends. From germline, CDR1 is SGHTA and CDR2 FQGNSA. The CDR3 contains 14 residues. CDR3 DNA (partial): TGTGCCAGCAGCTTTGACACCCATAATTCACCC. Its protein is CASSFDTHNSP. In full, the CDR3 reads CASSFDTHNSPLHF.

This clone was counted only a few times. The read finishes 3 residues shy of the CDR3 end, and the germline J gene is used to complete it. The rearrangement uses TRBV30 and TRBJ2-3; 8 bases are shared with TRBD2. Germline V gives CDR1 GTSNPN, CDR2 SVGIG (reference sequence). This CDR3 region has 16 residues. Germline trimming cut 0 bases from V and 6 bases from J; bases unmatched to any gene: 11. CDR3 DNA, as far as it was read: TGTGCCTGGAGTGTACACCTCGGGGGGGCAGGGGATACG. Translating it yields CAWSVHLGGAGDT. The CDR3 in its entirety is CAWSVHLGGAGDTQYF.

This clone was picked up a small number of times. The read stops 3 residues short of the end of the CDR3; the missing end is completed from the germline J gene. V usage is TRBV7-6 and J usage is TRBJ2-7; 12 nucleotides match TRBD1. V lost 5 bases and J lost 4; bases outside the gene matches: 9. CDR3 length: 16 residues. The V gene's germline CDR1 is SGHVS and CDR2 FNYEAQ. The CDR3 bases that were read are TGTGCCAGCAGCCCTGGGGGACAGGGGGCGCGGTACGAG. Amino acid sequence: CASSPGGQGARYE. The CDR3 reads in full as CASSPGGQGARYEQYF. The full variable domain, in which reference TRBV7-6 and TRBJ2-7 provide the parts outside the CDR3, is GAGVSQSPRYKVTKRGQDVALRCDPISGHVSLYWYRQALGQGPEFLTYFNYEAQQDKSGLPNDRFSAERPEGSISTLTIQRTEQRDSAMYRCASSPGGQGARYEQYFGPGTRLTVT.

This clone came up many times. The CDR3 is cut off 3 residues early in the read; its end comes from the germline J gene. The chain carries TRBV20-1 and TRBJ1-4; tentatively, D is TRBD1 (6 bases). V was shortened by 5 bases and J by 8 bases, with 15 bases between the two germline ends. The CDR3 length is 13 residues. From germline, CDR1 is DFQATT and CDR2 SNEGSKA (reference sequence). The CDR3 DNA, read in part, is TGCAGTGCTCTCCGAACAGGGCGGGAAAAA. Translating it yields CSALRTGREK. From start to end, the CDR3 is CSALRTGREKLFF.

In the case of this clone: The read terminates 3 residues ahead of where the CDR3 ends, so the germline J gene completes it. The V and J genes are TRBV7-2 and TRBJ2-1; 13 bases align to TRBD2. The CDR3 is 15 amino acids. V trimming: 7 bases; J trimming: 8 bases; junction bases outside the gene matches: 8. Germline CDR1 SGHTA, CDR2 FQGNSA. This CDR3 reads CASIPTSGGFYEQFF. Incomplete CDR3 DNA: TGTGCCAGCATCCCGACTAGCGGGGGGTTCTATGAG.

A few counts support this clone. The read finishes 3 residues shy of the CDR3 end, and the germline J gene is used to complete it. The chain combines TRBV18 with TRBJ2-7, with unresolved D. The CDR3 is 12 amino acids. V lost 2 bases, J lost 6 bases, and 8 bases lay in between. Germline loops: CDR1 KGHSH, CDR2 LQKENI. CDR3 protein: CASSPSFLEQYF. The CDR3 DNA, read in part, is TGTGCCAGCTCACCATCTTTTCTCGAG.

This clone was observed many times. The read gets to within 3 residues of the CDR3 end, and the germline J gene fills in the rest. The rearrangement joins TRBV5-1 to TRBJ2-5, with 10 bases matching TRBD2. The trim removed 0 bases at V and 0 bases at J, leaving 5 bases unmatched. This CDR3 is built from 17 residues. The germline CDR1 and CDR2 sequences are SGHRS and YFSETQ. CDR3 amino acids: CASSLDRSGGYQETQYF. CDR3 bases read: TGCGCCAGCAGCTTGGACCGTAGCGGGGGGTACCAAGAGACC.

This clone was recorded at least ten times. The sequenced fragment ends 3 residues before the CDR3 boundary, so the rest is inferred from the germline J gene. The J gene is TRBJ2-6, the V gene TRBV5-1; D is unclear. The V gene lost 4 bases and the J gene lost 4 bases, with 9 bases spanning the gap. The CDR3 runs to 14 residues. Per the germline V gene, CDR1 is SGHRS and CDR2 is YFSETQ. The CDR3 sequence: CASSERAGANVLTF. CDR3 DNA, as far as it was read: TGCGCCAGCAGCGAGCGAGCCGGGGCCAACGTC.

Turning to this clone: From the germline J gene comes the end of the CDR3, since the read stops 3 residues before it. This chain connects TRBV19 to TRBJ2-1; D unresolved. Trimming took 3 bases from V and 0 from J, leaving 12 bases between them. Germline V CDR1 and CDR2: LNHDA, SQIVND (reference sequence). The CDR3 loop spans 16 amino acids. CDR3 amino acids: CASSIAARSSYNEQFF. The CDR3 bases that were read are TGTGCCAGTAGTATTGCAGCGAGAAGCTCCTACAATGAG.

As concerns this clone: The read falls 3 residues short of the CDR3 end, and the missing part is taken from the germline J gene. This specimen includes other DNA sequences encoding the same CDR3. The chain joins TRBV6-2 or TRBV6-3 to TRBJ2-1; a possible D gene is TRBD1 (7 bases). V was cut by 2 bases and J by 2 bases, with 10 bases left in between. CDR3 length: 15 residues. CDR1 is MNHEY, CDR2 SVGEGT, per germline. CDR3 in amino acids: CASSYQGGPYNEQFF. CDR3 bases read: TGTGCCAGCAGTTACCAGGGGGGCCCCTACAATGAG.